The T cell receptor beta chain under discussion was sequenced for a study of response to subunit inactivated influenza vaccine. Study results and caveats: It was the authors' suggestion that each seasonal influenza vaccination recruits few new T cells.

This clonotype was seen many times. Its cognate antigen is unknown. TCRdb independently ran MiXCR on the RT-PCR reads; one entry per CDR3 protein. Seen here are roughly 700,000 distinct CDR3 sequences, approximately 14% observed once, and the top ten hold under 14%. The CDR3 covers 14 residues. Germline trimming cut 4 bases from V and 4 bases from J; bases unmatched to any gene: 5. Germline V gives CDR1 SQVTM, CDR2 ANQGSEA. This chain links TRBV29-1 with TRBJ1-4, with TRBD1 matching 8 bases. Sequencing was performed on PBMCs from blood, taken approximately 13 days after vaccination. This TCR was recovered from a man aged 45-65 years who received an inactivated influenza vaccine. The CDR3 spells CSVGQGLGNEKLFF. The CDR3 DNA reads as TGCAGCGTTGGACAGGGGTTAGGTAATGAAAAACTGTTTTTT.